This entry describes one T cell receptor beta chain. V shed 3 bases, J shed 2 bases, and the junction held 6 bases outside the gene matches. In germline, CDR1 is MDHEN, CDR2 SYDVKM. The CDR3 extends over 15 amino acids. The data derive from a study of blood T cell repertoires in COVID-19. Data came from immunoSEQ multiplex PCR; TCRdb stores just in-frame clones and leaves some out. The sample yields 260,000 or so clones, 83% seen once. The TCR originated in a woman aged 40-49 years who had been exposed to COVID-19. The sequenced sample was PBMCs or T cells enriched from blood (not recorded which). J is TRBJ2-5 and V is TRBV28; TRBD1 agrees at 7 bases. For the CDR3, the DNA is TGTGCCAGCAGTTTCCGTGACAGGGTGCAAGAGACCCAGTACTTC. It translates to CASSFRDRVQETQYF.